Described below is a single T cell receptor (beta chain) sequence and its context. Its specificity is unknown. All CD3G-deficient patients showed autoimmunity, more severe in two. This specimen comes from a study of regulatory T cells. CDR3 length: 19 residues. The trim removed 2 bases at V and 0 bases at J, leaving 12 bases unmatched. Per germline, CDR1 MDHEN and CDR2 SYDVKM. Amplification used 52 TRBV primers and 13 TRBJ primers. Profiled with immunoSEQ multiplex PCR; TCRdb holds only in-frame clones, not every one. The sample lists 30,000 to 40,000 clones, 70% to 90% occurring once. Findings of the study overall: In CD3G-deficient patients, conventional CD4+ T cells were enriched for hydrophobic CDR3 residues at positions 6 and 7.

This sequence was found in a person under 30 with CD3G deficiency. The J gene is TRBJ2-5, the V gene TRBV28; 10 nucleotides match TRBD1. Sequenced material: conventional CD4+ T cells sorted from blood. The DNA of the CDR3 is TGTGCCAGCAGTTTACCGCCGGGACAGGGGACCCGGTACCAAGAGACCCAGTACTTC. This gives the protein CASSLPPGQGTRYQETQYF.